These 10 T cell receptor beta chains originate from one sample sequenced in a study of blood T cell repertoires in COVID-19. Clones were read by immunoSEQ multiplex PCR, and TCRdb kept only the in-frame ones, dropping some. The table includes approximately 280,000 clones, about 90% detected once. The sample taken for sequencing was peripheral blood. The receptors derive from a woman aged 30 to 39 who had recovered from COVID-19.

The V gene is TRBV6-6, the J gene TRBJ1-4, with TRBD1 matching 8 bases. The V gene's germline CDR1 is MNHNY and CDR2 SVGAGI (reference sequence). V lost 0 bases to trimming and J lost 8 bases; unmatched junction nucleotides: 2. This CDR3 has 14 residues. The CDR3 protein is CASSYSDREEKLFF. The CDR3 DNA is TGTGCCAGCAGTTACTCGGACAGGGAAGAAAAACTGTTTTTT.

The gene calls are TRBV10-3 and TRBJ2-1; 9 bases are shared with TRBD1. J gave up 9 bases and V 6 bases, and 12 bases lay outside the gene matches. The germline gives CDR1 ENHRY, CDR2 SYGVKD. CDR3 size: 15 residues. CDR3 loop: CAISAEGQGGGEQFF. As DNA, the CDR3 is TGTGCCATCAGCGCCGAGGGACAGGGCGGAGGTGAGCAGTTCTTC.

The V gene is TRBV6-2 or TRBV6-3, the J gene TRBJ1-1; D unresolved. Trimming shortened V by 0 bases and J by 3 bases, and 14 bases separated the two germline ends. The CDR3 runs 16 residues. Germline V lookup: CDR1 MNHEY, CDR2 SVGEGT. In DNA, the CDR3 is TGTGCCAGCAGTTACTCGACCCCAGGAGGGCACACTGAAGCTTTCTTT. Residues: CASSYSTPGGHTEAFF.

The rearrangement joins TRBV7-2 to TRBJ1-1, with D possibly being TRBD1 (5 bases). This CDR3 contains 14 residues. Trimming left V 2 bases short and J 5 bases short, with 12 bases between. Germline CDR1 reads SGHTA; CDR2 reads FQGNSA. DNA of the CDR3: TGTGCCAGCAGCTTAAAGTGGGGGAGGACTGAAGCTTTCTTT. This translates into CASSLKWGRTEAFF.

This chain uses TRBV6-5 with TRBJ2-6, with TRBD1 matching over 7 bases. This CDR3 is 13 amino acids long. Unmatched junction bases numbered 4, after V lost 8 bases and J lost 6 bases. Germline V lookup: CDR1 MNHEY, CDR2 SVGAGI. The CDR3 reads CASADRAANVLTF. In DNA, the CDR3 is TGTGCCAGCGCAGACAGGGCGGCCAACGTCCTGACTTTC.

This clone was seen more than once but under ten times. This chain links TRBV19 with TRBJ1-1; D ambiguous. This CDR3 is 13 amino acids long. The V end lost 10 bases, the J end lost 0 bases, and 12 bases lay between the germline ends. Germline lookup yields CDR1 LNHDA and CDR2 SQIVND (reference sequence). This CDR3 is CATYSLLNTEAFF. DNA of the CDR3: TGTGCCACTTACTCCCTCTTGAACACTGAAGCTTTCTTT.

The V gene is TRBV5-6, the J gene TRBJ2-7; D might be TRBD1 (6 bases). CDR3 length: 17 residues. Trimming removed 3 bases from V and 6 bases from J, with 25 bases in between. The germline V gene has CDR1 SGHDT and CDR2 YYEEEE. CDR3 amino acids: CASSWGTRGEAVGEQYF. CDR3 in DNA: TGTGCCAGCAGCTGGGGGACAAGAGGGGAAGCGGTCGGCGAGCAGTACTTC.

The V gene is TRBV12-5, the J gene TRBJ1-1; 7 bases align to TRBD1. Germline CDR1 reads LGHNT; CDR2 reads FRNRAP. The CDR3 has 15 residues. The V and J ends lost 2 bases and 1 base, in that order; junction bases with no gene match: 4. CDR3 loop: CASGLPRTGNTEAFF. The CDR3 DNA is TGTGCTAGTGGTTTGCCCCGGACAGGGAACACTGAAGCTTTCTTT.

The chain carries TRBV2 and TRBJ2-5; possibly TRBD1 for D (6 bases). This CDR3 region has 14 residues. Germline V gene sequence: CDR1 SNHLY, CDR2 FYNNEI. V was shortened by 6 bases and J by 2 bases, with 13 bases between the two germline ends. CDR3 protein: CASSQGQIQETQYF. Written as DNA, the CDR3 is TGTGCCAGCAGCCAAGGACAGATACAAGAGACCCAGTACTTC.

On this clone itself: One junction end disagrees with the germline gene, perhaps due to a read error. The chain joins TRBV7-7 to TRBJ2-1, with 8 bases aligning to TRBD2. CDR1 is SSHAT, CDR2 FNYEAQ, per germline (reference sequence). This CDR3 region has 16 residues. In DNA, the CDR3 is TGTGCTAGCAGCTTAGCCCCGGGACTAGGATCCAATGAGCAGTTCTTC. Its translation is CASSLAPGLGSNEQFF.